This passage covers 22 T cell receptor beta chains from one sample sequenced in a study of blood T cell repertoires in COVID-19. Profiled with immunoSEQ multiplex PCR; TCRdb holds only in-frame clones, not every one. This table has under 300,000 clones, 70% to 90% appearing once. Sequencing used peripheral blood. These receptors all come from a woman between 65 and 79 years old with acute or convalescent COVID-19.

The chain combines TRBV3-1 (or the pseudogene TRBV3-2) with TRBJ2-3; D unclear. The CDR3 is made up of 16 amino acids. CDR1 and CDR2 from the germline V gene are LGHDT and YNNKEL (reference sequence). The V end was cut by 1 base, the J end by 3 bases, with 14 bases between. The chain's CDR3 is CASSQAAKIGTDTQYF. The DNA for the CDR3 is TGTGCCAGCAGCCAAGCAGCGAAGATCGGGACAGATACGCAGTATTTT.

The V gene is TRBV5-1, the J gene TRBJ2-7; D may be TRBD2 (7 bases). Germline V lookup: CDR1 SGHRS, CDR2 YFSETQ. The CDR3 totals 17 residues. V shed 4 bases and J shed 3 bases, with 23 bases lying between them. The CDR3 sequence is CASSPGGQETSDYEQYF. The CDR3 nucleotides are TGCGCCAGCAGCCCCGGGGGGCAGGAGACATCGGACTACGAGCAGTACTTC.

V and J are TRBV10-3 and TRBJ2-3; D possibly corresponds to TRBD1 (7 bases). V was pared by 10 bases and J by 3 bases, with 14 bases between. The CDR3 runs 13 residues. Germline V lookup: CDR1 ENHRY, CDR2 SYGVKD. This CDR3 is CANSGGQTDTQYF. The CDR3 bases are TGTGCCAACTCAGGGGGGCAAACAGATACGCAGTATTTT.

This chain connects TRBV24-1 to TRBJ1-2; TRBD1 is a possible D gene (5 bases). The V and J ends lost 3 bases and 7 bases respectively, with 11 bases between them. The CDR3 has 13 residues. CDR1 KGHDR and CDR2 SFDVKD come from the germline V gene. CDR3 loop: CATSDTRVGGYTF. The DNA for the CDR3 is TGTGCCACCAGTGATACCAGGGTAGGTGGCTACACCTTC.

The chain employs TRBV5-1 and TRBJ2-3, with D perhaps TRBD2 (6 bases). This CDR3 region has 15 residues. V was clipped by 0 bases and J by 6 bases, with 14 bases between them. The germline V gene has CDR1 SGHRS and CDR2 YFSETQ. This CDR3 reads CASSLEGGAGDTQYF. The CDR3, as DNA: TGCGCCAGCAGCTTGGAAGGCGGGGCGGGGGATACGCAGTATTTT.

J is TRBJ1-2 and V is TRBV11-2; D not resolved. The CDR3 is 13 amino acids. The V end was cut by 1 base, the J end by 8 bases, with 11 bases between. The V gene's germline CDR1 is SGHAT and CDR2 FQNNGV. The CDR3 sequence is CASSLGSVSGYTF. Written as DNA, the CDR3 is TGTGCCAGCAGCTTAGGATCTGTGAGCGGCTACACCTTC.

CDR3: CASSPEGGARGTQYF. CDR3 coding DNA: TGTGCCAGCAGTCCGGAGGGGGGGGCCCGTGGGACCCAGTACTTC. The chain couples TRBV6-5 to TRBJ2-5, with D maybe TRBD2 (7 bases). V was trimmed by 5 bases and J by 7 bases, leaving 20 bases between them. This CDR3 is built from 15 residues. Germline V gives CDR1 MNHEY, CDR2 SVGAGI.

The chain is built from TRBV12-3 or TRBV12-4 and TRBJ1-2; D not certain. Trimming took off 5 bases at V and 8 bases at J, with 15 bases between the two ends. The CDR3 runs to 13 residues. In DNA form, the CDR3 reads TGTGCCAGCAGTCCCGCGGTCTCGGGGGGCTACACCTTC. This codes for CASSPAVSGGYTF.

The rearrangement joins TRBV5-6 to TRBJ2-1; 8 bases match TRBD2. This CDR3 region has 16 residues. V lost 4 bases and J lost 4; bases outside the gene matches: 10. In germline, CDR1 is SGHDT, CDR2 YYEEEE. DNA for the CDR3: TGTGCCAGCAGCCCTGCACTACGGGGGGGATACAATGAGCAGTTCTTC. Its translation: CASSPALRGGYNEQFF.

This chain links TRBV5-1 with TRBJ2-2, with D possibly matching TRBD2 (6 bases). Germline V gives CDR1 SGHRS, CDR2 YFSETQ. The CDR3 is 14 residues long. The V gene lost 4 bases and the J gene lost 7 bases, with 14 bases spanning the gap. The CDR3 region has the DNA TGCGCCAGCAGCGAGCGGGTGGTAGGCGGGGAGCTGTTTTTT. Amino acid sequence: CASSERVVGGELFF.

The chain employs TRBV6-5 and TRBJ1-2; TRBD1 is a possible D gene (6 bases). The V gene's germline CDR1 is MNHEY and CDR2 SVGAGI. V was cut by 6 bases and J by 2 bases, with 13 bases left in between. This CDR3 is 14 amino acids long. CDR3 residues: CASRRDRTNYGYTF. The CDR3 DNA is TGTGCCAGCAGACGCGACAGGACGAACTATGGCTACACCTTC.

The CDR3 nucleotides are TGTGCCAGCTCACCAGGACAAAACCCAGGAGTCCACGAGCAGTACTTC. Residues: CASSPGQNPGVHEQYF. This sequence joins TRBV18 and TRBJ2-7, with D possibly matching TRBD1 (5 bases). The CDR3 loop spans 16 amino acids. Trimming left V 2 bases short and J 5 bases short, with 19 bases between. CDR1 is KGHSH and CDR2 is LQKENI in the germline V gene. Supplemented by reference TRBV18 and TRBJ2-7, the full variable domain reads NAGVMQNPRHLVRRRGQEARLRCSPMKGHSHVYWYRQLPEEGLKFMVYLQKENIIDESGMPKERFSAEFPKEGPSILRIQQVVRGDSAAYFCASSPGQNPGVHEQYFGPGTRLTVT.

The chain links TRBV18 to TRBJ2-2, with D possibly TRBD2 on 5 matching bases. The CDR3 extends over 14 amino acids. V was clipped by 6 bases and J by 1 base, with 9 bases between them. CDR1 is KGHSH, CDR2 LQKENI, per germline. CDR3 residues: CASSPGGNTGELFF. The CDR3 DNA reads as TGTGCCAGCTCTCCAGGAGGGAACACCGGGGAGCTGTTTTTT.

V and J are TRBV19 and TRBJ1-2; D is unresolved. From germline, CDR1 is LNHDA and CDR2 SQIVND (reference sequence). The CDR3 covers 16 residues. V was trimmed by 4 bases and J by 8 bases, leaving 23 bases between them. The CDR3 reads CASSTGVNGRSGGYTF. The CDR3 DNA is TGTGCCAGTAGTACCGGGGTCAACGGAAGATCGGGCGGCTACACCTTC.

The genes are TRBV10-1 and TRBJ1-2, with TRBD1 as a possible D gene (6 bases). Trimming cost V 6 bases and J 7 bases, with 18 bases left between them. This CDR3 is 14 amino acids long. Germline V gene sequence: CDR1 WNHNN, CDR2 SYGVQD (reference sequence). The CDR3, as DNA: TGCGCCAGCAGCGCCGGGACAAAGCAGGGTGGCTACACCTTC. Translating it yields CASSAGTKQGGYTF.

This clone was detected only once. The rearrangement uses TRBV11-2 and TRBJ1-5, with D maybe TRBD1 (6 bases). Trimming removed 1 base at V and 6 bases at J, with 16 bases between. CDR1 and CDR2 from the germline V gene are SGHAT and FQNNGV. The CDR3 covers 16 residues. The CDR3 protein is CASSLVYRAGGQPQHF. In nucleotides, the CDR3 is TGTGCCAGCAGCTTAGTGTACAGGGCGGGTGGTCAGCCCCAGCATTTT.

The V call is TRBV14, the J call TRBJ2-7; D is undetermined. Between the trimmed V and J ends, which lost 4 bases and 6 bases, there was a span of 16 bases. The CDR3 totals 14 residues. Germline V lookup: CDR1 SGHDN, CDR2 FVKESK. The CDR3 DNA follows: TGTGCCAGCAGCCCCAGATGGAGCCAGACCGAGCAGTACTTC. It codes for CASSPRWSQTEQYF.

This clone appeared a few times. The V and J genes are TRBV5-1 and TRBJ2-6; possibly TRBD2 for D (5 bases). V shed 0 bases and J shed 4 bases, with 14 bases lying between them. CDR3 length: 17 amino acids. CDR1 is SGHRS and CDR2 is YFSETQ in the germline V gene. In DNA, the CDR3 is TGCGCCAGCAGCTTGGACCCTGCAACTAGGGGGGCCAACGTCCTGACTTTC. Protein sequence: CASSLDPATRGANVLTF.

The chain employs TRBV2 and TRBJ1-5; 9 nucleotides line up with TRBD1. The CDR3 is 13 amino acids. V was clipped by 3 bases and J by 7 bases; unmatched bases: 1. CDR1 is SNHLY and CDR2 is FYNNEI in the germline V gene. In DNA, the CDR3 is TGTGCCAGCAGTGAGGGACAGGGACAGCCCCAGCATTTT. Protein sequence: CASSEGQGQPQHF.

The gene calls are TRBV9 and TRBJ1-1; 9 nucleotides line up with TRBD1. J lost 5 bases, V lost 3 bases, and 2 bases had no gene match. CDR1 SGDLS and CDR2 YYNGEE come from the germline V gene. This CDR3 is built from 13 residues. CDR3: CASSAGTGTEAFF. DNA for the CDR3: TGTGCCAGCAGCGCCGGGACAGGGACTGAAGCTTTCTTT.

The sample holds a few counts of this clone. DNA for the CDR3: TGTGCCAGCAGAAGACAGGGCTCGAACACCGGGGAGCTGTTTTTT. This translates into CASRRQGSNTGELFF. The gene calls are TRBV2 and TRBJ2-2, with 7 bases matching TRBD1. The CDR3 is 15 amino acids. The V segment lost 6 bases and the J segment 0 bases; nucleotides outside the gene matches: 4. Germline V gene lookup returns CDR1 SNHLY and CDR2 FYNNEI.

The chain recombines TRBV10-3 with TRBJ1-4; perhaps TRBD1 as D (5 bases). Per the germline V gene, CDR1 is ENHRY and CDR2 is SYGVKD. Trimming stripped 2 bases from V and 12 bases from J, with 16 bases between. CDR3 length equals 14 residues. The CDR3 region is CAISERTGVTELFF. In nucleotides, the CDR3 is TGTGCCATCAGTGAGCGGACCGGAGTGACAGAACTGTTTTTT.